The rows below give T cell receptor beta chains drawn from one sample of a study of blood T cell repertoires in COVID-19. The method was immunoSEQ multiplex PCR; TCRdb's version includes in-frame clones alone and lacks a portion of them. The sample shows hundreds of thousands of clones, roughly 82% of them seen only once. The sample taken for sequencing was PBMCs or T cells enriched from blood (not recorded which). Receptor source: a woman aged 45-65 years who had recovered from COVID-19. Both conserved end residues are part of each CDR3. D genes are given only for firm matches. Clone size is stated in some rows and not others, as once, few, many or a class when expanded.

D gene: TRBD2; V gene: TRBV12-5; clone size: -; J gene: TRBJ2-3; CDR3 DNA: TGTGCTAGTGGTTTGCTGATAGCGGGGGCTAGCACAGATACGCAGTATTTT; CDR3 protein: CASGLLIAGASTDTQYF
D gene: -; V gene: TRBV4-1; clone size: -; J gene: TRBJ1-5; CDR3 DNA: TGCGCCAGCAGCCAACCAGGGAGGGGGAGCAATCAGCCCCAGCATTTT; CDR3 protein: CASSQPGRGSNQPQHF
D gene: -; V gene: TRBV4-3; clone size: -; J gene: TRBJ2-6; CDR3 DNA: TGCGCCAGCAGCCAAGAGGGGTGGGGCTCACTAACTGGGGCCAACGTCCTGACTTTC; CDR3 protein: CASSQEGWGSLTGANVLTF
D gene: TRBD1; V gene: TRBV5-1; clone size: -; J gene: TRBJ1-2; CDR3 DNA: TGCGCCAGCAGCTCCTCGACAGGGGGCGGCTATGGCTACACCTTC; CDR3 protein: CASSSSTGGGYGYTF
D gene: TRBD1; V gene: TRBV7-3; clone size: once; J gene: TRBJ1-1; CDR3 DNA: TGTGCCAGCAGCTCCCGACAGGGAGTCACTGAAGCTTTCTTT; CDR3 protein: CASSSRQGVTEAFF
D gene: TRBD1; V gene: TRBV27; clone size: -; J gene: TRBJ2-2; CDR3 DNA: TGTGCCAGCATCACAAACCCCGGGGGACAGGGAATACTTCACGGAAACGGGGAGCTGTTTTTT; CDR3 protein: CASITNPGGQGILHGNGELFF
D gene: TRBD1; V gene: TRBV5-1; clone size: -; J gene: TRBJ2-7; CDR3 DNA: TGCGCCAGCAGCTTGGGTCCACAGGGGGCCGGGTACGAGCAGTACTTC; CDR3 protein: CASSLGPQGAGYEQYF
D gene: -; V gene: TRBV29-1; clone size: few; J gene: TRBJ1-1; CDR3 DNA: TGCAGCGGACTCGGAAACACTGAAGCTTTCTTT; CDR3 protein: CSGLGNTEAFF
D gene: -; V gene: TRBV12-3/TRBV12-4; clone size: -; J gene: TRBJ2-2; CDR3 DNA: TGTGCCAGCAGTTTGAGGGAAACCGGGGAGCTGTTTTTT; CDR3 protein: CASSLRETGELFF
D gene: TRBD2; V gene: TRBV11-2; clone size: -; J gene: TRBJ2-1; CDR3 DNA: TGTGCCAGCGGTGATGGCGGGAGGGTAGTATGGAGTGAGCAGTTCTTC; CDR3 protein: CASGDGGRVVWSEQFF
D gene: -; V gene: TRBV4-1; clone size: -; J gene: TRBJ2-1; CDR3 DNA: TGCGCCAGCAGCCAATATTGGGAGGAGTACAATGAGCAGTTCTTC; CDR3 protein: CASSQYWEEYNEQFF
D gene: TRBD2; V gene: TRBV11-3; clone size: -; J gene: TRBJ2-2; CDR3 DNA: TGTGCCAGCAGCTTACCCTCTAGCGGGGGGGCCGGGGAGCTGTTTTTT; CDR3 protein: CASSLPSSGGAGELFF
D gene: -; V gene: TRBV28; clone size: -; J gene: TRBJ1-5; CDR3 DNA: TGTGCCACCCGAAGCGGCGATCAGCCCCAGCATTTT; CDR3 protein: CATRSGDQPQHF
D gene: -; V gene: TRBV7-9; clone size: -; J gene: TRBJ2-5; CDR3 DNA: TGTGCCAGCAGCCCAGGTCTCACGGCAGTAGAGACCCAGTACTTC; CDR3 protein: CASSPGLTAVETQYF
D gene: -; V gene: TRBV30; clone size: -; J gene: TRBJ2-5; CDR3 DNA: TGTGCCTGGAGTGTGCAAAAAGGGGGGGGAACTCGGGAGACCCAGTACTTC; CDR3 protein: CAWSVQKGGGTRETQYF
D gene: TRBD2; V gene: TRBV4-2; clone size: -; J gene: TRBJ2-1; CDR3 DNA: TGTGCCAGCAGCCAACCTGGGACTAGCGGGAGCTATGAGCAGTTCTTC; CDR3 protein: CASSQPGTSGSYEQFF
D gene: -; V gene: TRBV28; clone size: -; J gene: TRBJ1-4; CDR3 DNA: TGTGCCAGCGGTCATATCGGTGAAAAACTGTTTTTT; CDR3 protein: CASGHIGEKLFF
D gene: -; V gene: TRBV24-1; clone size: -; J gene: TRBJ2-7; CDR3 DNA: TGTGCCACCAGTGATTTGAGGGACTCCCGTCCGTACGAGCAGTACTTC; CDR3 protein: CATSDLRDSRPYEQYF
D gene: TRBD1; V gene: TRBV2; clone size: -; J gene: TRBJ2-7; CDR3 DNA: TGTGCCGGTCGGACAGGAGTCGCCTCCTACGAGCAGTACTTC; CDR3 protein: CAGRTGVASYEQYF
D gene: -; V gene: TRBV28; clone size: -; J gene: TRBJ1-1; CDR3 DNA: TGTGCCAGCAGGGTCCCGTCGGCCGCGGGGACTGAAGCTTTCTTT; CDR3 protein: CASRVPSAAGTEAFF
D gene: TRBD1; V gene: TRBV6-5; clone size: -; J gene: TRBJ2-7; CDR3 DNA: TGTGCCAGCAGTCTTGACAGGGGGCGGTGGGAGCAGTACTTC; CDR3 protein: CASSLDRGRWEQYF
D gene: -; V gene: TRBV12-3/TRBV12-4; clone size: -; J gene: TRBJ2-1; CDR3 DNA: TGTGCCAGCAGCATTACTAGGGACAATGAGCAGTTCTTC; CDR3 protein: CASSITRDNEQFF
D gene: TRBD1; V gene: TRBV6-5; clone size: once; J gene: TRBJ2-3; CDR3 DNA: TGTGCCAGCGTACAGGGGAGCACAGATACGCAGTATTTT; CDR3 protein: CASVQGSTDTQYF
D gene: -; V gene: TRBV30; clone size: once; J gene: TRBJ2-2; CDR3 DNA: TGTGCCTGGAGACTAAGGGGGAGTAGTACCGGGGAGCTGTTTTTT; CDR3 protein: CAWRLRGSSTGELFF
D gene: -; V gene: TRBV12-5; clone size: once; J gene: TRBJ1-5; CDR3 DNA: TGTGCTAGTGGTTTCACAGTGGGAGGCGGTCAGCCCCAGCATTTT; CDR3 protein: CASGFTVGGGQPQHF
D gene: TRBD1; V gene: TRBV5-1; clone size: -; J gene: TRBJ2-2; CDR3 DNA: TGCGCCAGCAGCTTGATGACAGGGGGCGCCGGGGAGCTGTTTTTT; CDR3 protein: CASSLMTGGAGELFF
D gene: -; V gene: TRBV7-2; clone size: once; J gene: TRBJ2-5; CDR3 DNA: TGTGCCAGCAGCTTTAATACAGGGAAACAAGAGACCCAGTACTTC; CDR3 protein: CASSFNTGKQETQYF
D gene: -; V gene: TRBV6-5; clone size: -; J gene: TRBJ2-3; CDR3 DNA: TGTGCCAGCCGGACAGCCGGCGTGGATACGCAGTATTTT; CDR3 protein: CASRTAGVDTQYF
D gene: TRBD2; V gene: TRBV9; clone size: once; J gene: TRBJ2-7; CDR3 DNA: TGTGCCAGCAGCGTAGCTGCGGGAGGGTTCGAGCAGTACTTC; CDR3 protein: CASSVAAGGFEQYF
D gene: -; V gene: TRBV11-2; clone size: once; J gene: TRBJ2-1; CDR3 DNA: TGTGCCAGCAGCTCCTCCTTCAGGGCAGGAAGGTTCTTC; CDR3 protein: CASSSSFRAGRFF
D gene: TRBD1; V gene: TRBV19; clone size: -; J gene: TRBJ1-4; CDR3 DNA: TGTGCCAGTGCTCAAACTCCGGGACAGGGTTTGGAAAAACTGTTTTTT; CDR3 protein: CASAQTPGQGLEKLFF
D gene: TRBD1; V gene: TRBV4-3; clone size: -; J gene: TRBJ2-3; CDR3 DNA: TGCGCCAGCAGCCCATCGGGACAGGGGGCGGATACGCAGTATTTT; CDR3 protein: CASSPSGQGADTQYF
D gene: -; V gene: TRBV21-1; clone size: -; J gene: TRBJ1-4; CDR3 DNA: TGTGCCAGCAGCATTGACAGGGGGCTTTGTGAAAAACTGTTTTTT; CDR3 protein: CASSIDRGLCEKLFF
D gene: -; V gene: TRBV23-1; clone size: -; J gene: TRBJ1-6; CDR3 DNA: TGCGCCAGCAGTCAAAACCCCTGGCACAGGTTGTCGGCTCCAAACTATAATTCACCCCTCCACTTT; CDR3 protein: CASSQNPWHRLSAPNYNSPLHF
D gene: -; V gene: TRBV9; clone size: -; J gene: TRBJ2-1; CDR3 DNA: TGTGCCAGCAGCGTATTGACTACTTCCTACAATGAGCAGTTCTTC; CDR3 protein: CASSVLTTSYNEQFF
D gene: TRBD1; V gene: TRBV6-1; clone size: once; J gene: TRBJ2-7; CDR3 DNA: TGTGCCAGCAGTGAACCGGGACAGGGGGCCTACGAGCAGTACTTC; CDR3 protein: CASSEPGQGAYEQYF
D gene: -; V gene: TRBV11-3; clone size: -; J gene: TRBJ2-7; CDR3 DNA: TGTGCCAGCAGCCAGGTAACAGGATCAGGGACCTACGAGCAGTACTTC; CDR3 protein: CASSQVTGSGTYEQYF
D gene: -; V gene: TRBV4-1; clone size: -; J gene: TRBJ2-4; CDR3 DNA: TGCGCCAGCAGCCGAGAACGGGTTCAGTACTTC; CDR3 protein: CASSRERVQYF
D gene: -; V gene: TRBV11-3; clone size: -; J gene: TRBJ2-7; CDR3 DNA: TGTGCCAGCAGTTACGGGGTCGGGGTTTACGAGCAGTACTTC; CDR3 protein: CASSYGVGVYEQYF